These T cell receptor beta chains were read from a single sample in a study of response to subunit inactivated influenza vaccine. TCRdb reprocessed the RT-PCR reads via MiXCR and lists one record per CDR3 protein. The data show almost 600,000 distinct CDR3 sequences, approximately 14% seen once. Sequencing was performed on PBMCs from blood, taken approximately 13 days after vaccination. These receptors came from a man aged 45-65 years who received an inactivated influenza vaccine. Each CDR3 is given with its conserved first and last residue. Fields, in order: V gene, J gene, CDR3 protein.

v_gene: TRBV20-1; j_gene: TRBJ1-5; CDR3aa: CSARQGHNQPQHF
v_gene: TRBV12-3/TRBV12-4; j_gene: TRBJ1-1; CDR3aa: CASSLTGSEAFF
v_gene: TRBV6-1; j_gene: TRBJ1-5; CDR3aa: CASSASTRGLGQPQHF
v_gene: TRBV28; j_gene: TRBJ1-5; CDR3aa: CASSFGDSNQPQHF
v_gene: TRBV19; j_gene: TRBJ2-3; CDR3aa: CASRDRGTDTQYF
v_gene: TRBV20-1; j_gene: TRBJ1-2; CDR3aa: CSASSGEGGHYGYTF
v_gene: TRBV4-3; j_gene: TRBJ2-2; CDR3aa: CASSQDREAPTGELFF
v_gene: TRBV6-1; j_gene: TRBJ2-5; CDR3aa: CASRGTPTQYF
v_gene: TRBV7-2; j_gene: TRBJ2-7; CDR3aa: CASSSTSGGTKQYF
v_gene: TRBV7-9; j_gene: TRBJ1-2; CDR3aa: CAVEETGGGYGYTF
v_gene: TRBV6-6; j_gene: TRBJ1-1; CDR3aa: CASSATSKAFF